This TCR beta chain was profiled in a study of blood T cell repertoires in COVID-19. Whole-study context: Material from acute and convalescent COVID-19 was sourced from the United States, Italy and Spain. PBMCs, B-cell-depleted T cells, or T cells were the source of the cDNA or gDNA that made up the material.

Trimming pared 1 base from V and 1 base from J, leaving 7 bases between. This CDR3 region has 14 residues. CDR1 is SGHTA, CDR2 FQGNSA, per germline. Original data processing: How many nucleated cells were present was estimated from reference gene primer amplification. Here immunoSEQ multiplex PCR was the method, and the copy in TCRdb shows in-frame clones only, minus some. V, J and clone size reflect that table, while D and trimming were determined from the DNA. The repertoire holds around 200,000 clones, with roughly 80% as singletons. This clone was found a few times. V and J are TRBV7-2 and TRBJ1-1; D possibly corresponds to TRBD1 (5 bases). This TCR was recovered from a man aged 50 or older who had recovered from COVID-19. The sequencing sample was made of peripheral blood. CDR3 nucleotide sequence: TGTGCCAGCAGCTTAGGACAGTCGAACACTGAAGCTTTCTTT. Residues: CASSLGQSNTEAFF.